This TCR beta chain appears in the sequencing data of a study of cytomegalovirus exposure and HLA in healthy donors. General study results and limits: Later, an analysis showed that TCR beta chains associated with HLA were more clonally expanded than others that were equally common. Across donors, most TCRs were seen rarely, yet some public ones were widespread.

Concerning this clone: Its antigen is unknown.

With 60 Vbeta and 13 Jbeta primers, the PCR was carried out. Assay: immunoSEQ multiplex PCR; the TCRdb copy retains only in-frame clones and omits some. The repertoire includes about 130,000 clones, around three quarters of them detected once, and roughly 2% sits in the top ten. J was trimmed by 7 bases and V by 4 bases; bases with no gene match: 13. There are 15 residues in the CDR3. The V gene's germline CDR1 is SGDLS and CDR2 YYNGEE. The sequencing sample was made of PBMCs. The V and J genes are TRBV9 and TRBJ1-2; 7 positions match TRBD1. The receptor was isolated from a woman aged 60 to 75 in good health and CMV-seropositive. The CDR3 sequence is CASSLEYEGARGYTF. The CDR3 DNA reads as TGTGCCAGCAGCTTAGAGTACGAGGGGGCGCGTGGCTACACCTTC.